A single T cell receptor beta chain is shown here with its context. CDR1 MGHRA and CDR2 YSYEKL come from the germline V gene. This CDR3 is 14 amino acids long. Trimming at V came to 1 base and at J to 6 bases, leaving 4 bases not matched to a gene. Generated by immunoSEQ multiplex PCR, the TCRdb table keeps only in-frame clones and is missing some. The table shows over 2 million clones, with just under 95% occurring only once. Naive CD8 cells were CD45RO-negative, positively selected for CCR7, excluding terminally differentiated effector memory CD45RA+ cells. The sample is drawn from a study of shared clonotypes between healthy human individuals.

The clonotype originates from a man between 18 and 35 years old in good health. J is TRBJ1-2 and V is TRBV4-1; TRBD1 agrees at 8 bases. The sequencing sample was made of naive CD8+ T cells sorted from blood. The CDR3 loop reads CASSQGQGIDGYTF. The CDR3 nucleotides read TGCGCCAGCAGCCAAGGACAGGGGATTGATGGCTACACCTTC.